The 6 T cell receptor beta chains below were found in one sample sequenced in a study of CD8 T cells in ankylosing spondylitis. Each CDR3 protein gets one entry after TCRdb re-called the 5' RACE reads with MiXCR. The table lists roughly 40,000 distinct CDR3 sequences, 16% of them singletons, with around 50% in the top ten. Sequencing was done on a sample of blood. Receptors originate from a male donor with ankylosing spondylitis or in good health (not recorded which).

This clonotype occurred a few times. This rearrangement joins TRBV2 to TRBJ2-2; no definite D call. This CDR3 spans 11 amino acids. The V end lost 4 bases, the J end lost 6 bases, and 3 bases lay between the germline ends. Per germline, CDR1 SNHLY and CDR2 FYNNEI. This chain's CDR3 is CASSVSGELFF. The CDR3 bases are TGTGCCAGCAGTGTGTCCGGGGAGCTGTTTTTT.

This chain uses TRBV7-6 with TRBJ2-4, with 9 bases fitting TRBD2. J lost 8 bases, V lost 5 bases, and 7 bases had no gene match. Germline CDR1 and CDR2: SGHVS and FNYEAQ. CDR3 length equals 14 residues. This CDR3 reads CASSQLAGTDIQYF. The CDR3 coding sequence is TGTGCCAGCAGCCAGCTAGCGGGAACAGACATTCAGTACTTC.

This clonotype was seen a handful of times. The chain couples TRBV14 to TRBJ2-1; D possibly corresponds to TRBD1 (5 bases). The CDR3 sequence is 14 residues long. Germline V gives CDR1 SGHDN, CDR2 FVKESK. Deletions cut 5 bases from V and 4 bases from J, with 12 bases between. The CDR3 spells CASSARTRYNEQFF. The DNA of the CDR3 is TGTGCCAGCAGCGCCCGGACAAGATACAATGAGCAGTTCTTC.

The chain links TRBV29-1 to TRBJ1-2, with D maybe TRBD1 (5 bases). This CDR3 region has 13 residues. The V gene lost 3 bases and the J gene lost 2 bases, with 10 bases spanning the gap. Germline CDR1 reads SQVTM; CDR2 reads ANQGSEA. The CDR3 coding sequence is TGCAGCGTTGAGACGGGGCTCAACTATGGCTACACCTTC. Translated: CSVETGLNYGYTF.

The table lists this clonotype with many counts. V gene TRBV4-2 combines with J gene TRBJ1-4; TRBD1 might be the D (5 bases). This CDR3 is built from 14 residues. The ends were cut back, 4 bases at V and 11 bases at J, with 17 bases in the middle. Germline-derived CDR1 and CDR2 are LGHNA and YNFKEQ. CDR3 coding DNA: TGTGCCAGCAGCCTGTTTAGGGGCTCTCAGAAACTGTTTTTT. This sequence encodes CASSLFRGSQKLFF.

This clonotype was found a few times. The chain uses TRBV5-5 and TRBJ2-2, with D unclear. Trimming pared 1 base from V and 5 bases from J, leaving 12 bases between. From germline, CDR1 is SGHKS and CDR2 YYEKEE (reference sequence). The CDR3 sequence is 15 residues long. CDR3 DNA: TGTGCCAGCAGCTTGAGGAGAGACCAAACCGGGGAGCTGTTTTTT. This gives the protein CASSLRRDQTGELFF.